A selection of T cell receptor beta chains follows, all from one sample in a study of blood T cell repertoires in COVID-19. Profiled with immunoSEQ multiplex PCR; TCRdb holds only in-frame clones, not every one. The sample contains over 150,000 clones, approximately 91% of which appear only once. Sequencing was done on a sample of peripheral blood. These receptors came from a man aged 18-30 years with acute or convalescent COVID-19. CDR3s include the opening cysteine and the closing phenylalanine or tryptophan. A D gene is named only where the DNA matches it firmly. Expanded clones get a size class; other rows say once, few or many, or leave the size out.

d_gene,j_gene,v_gene,abundance,CDR3aa,CDR3nt
-,TRBJ1-4,TRBV19,-,CATRALGWEKLFF,TGTGCCACCAGGGCCCTGGGATGGGAAAAACTGTTTTTT
TRBD1,TRBJ2-3,TRBV2,once,CASSGQGRIDTQYF,TGTGCCAGCAGTGGACAGGGTAGGATTGATACGCAGTATTTT
TRBD1,TRBJ2-1,TRBV6-1,-,CASSVELTGGVYNEQFF,TGTGCCAGCAGTGTAGAACTCACAGGGGGCGTTTACAATGAGCAGTTCTTC
TRBD1,TRBJ1-5,TRBV6-5,once,CASSHLTGNNQPQHF,TGTGCCAGCAGTCACCTGACAGGGAACAATCAGCCCCAGCATTTT
TRBD2,TRBJ2-5,TRBV5-1,-,CASSPRTSGRAETQYF,TGCGCCAGCAGCCCTAGGACTAGCGGGAGGGCGGAGACCCAGTACTTC
TRBD1,TRBJ2-5,TRBV7-9,once,CASSRRTGLKETQYF,TGTGCCAGCAGCCGACGGACAGGGCTTAAGGAGACCCAGTACTTC
TRBD1,TRBJ1-1,TRBV27,-,CASRRQGAGTEAFF,TGTGCCAGCAGGCGACAGGGGGCGGGAACTGAAGCTTTCTTT
TRBD2,TRBJ2-7,TRBV3-1/TRBV3-2,-,CASSQGPSGGFYEQYF,TGTGCCAGCAGCCAAGGGCCTAGCGGGGGGTTCTACGAGCAGTACTTC
-,TRBJ2-5,TRBV5-4,-,CASGSFQETQYF,TGTGCCAGCGGGAGTTTCCAAGAGACCCAGTACTTC
TRBD2,TRBJ2-1,TRBV7-2,-,CASSLPGLAGGNEQFF,TGTGCCAGCAGCTTACCGGGACTAGCGGGAGGCAATGAGCAGTTCTTC
-,TRBJ1-5,TRBV7-6,once,CASSSEGGRSNQPQHF,TGTGCCAGCAGCTCAGAGGGAGGTAGAAGCAATCAGCCCCAGCATTTT
-,TRBJ1-5,TRBV9,-,CASSVDEGPAQPQHF,TGTGCCAGCAGCGTAGATGAGGGTCCAGCTCAGCCCCAGCATTTT
-,TRBJ1-3,TRBV11-2,-,CASSSRTASGNTIYF,TGTGCCAGCAGCTCTAGGACAGCCTCTGGAAACACCATATATTTT
-,TRBJ2-1,TRBV21-1,-,CASSKALCSSPRRNERNEQFF,TGTGCCAGCAGCAAAGCGCTTTGTAGTAGCCCTAGGCGGAATGAAAGGAATGAGCAGTTCTTC
TRBD1,TRBJ1-5,TRBV12-5,-,CASGKGGAGQPQHF,TGTGCTAGTGGCAAAGGGGGCGCAGGTCAGCCCCAGCATTTT
TRBD1,TRBJ2-2,TRBV11-3,-,CASSLDRIWTGDTGELFF,TGTGCCAGCAGCTTAGATCGAATATGGACAGGGGACACCGGGGAGCTGTTTTTT
TRBD1,TRBJ2-2,TRBV11-2,-,CASSLGGGASTGELFF,TGTGCCAGCAGCTTAGGAGGGGGCGCGAGCACCGGGGAGCTGTTTTTT
TRBD1,TRBJ1-1,TRBV5-5,-,CASSSGQGATEAFF,TGTGCCAGCAGCTCCGGACAGGGGGCGACTGAAGCTTTCTTT
-,TRBJ2-5,TRBV6-5,-,CASSSTVQETQYF,TGTGCCAGCAGCTCGACAGTCCAAGAGACCCAGTACTTC
-,TRBJ1-3,TRBV9,few,CASSGRGDSGNTIYF,TGTGCCAGCAGCGGGAGGGGCGACTCTGGAAACACCATATATTTT
-,TRBJ2-3,TRBV5-1,-,CASSSSLNPTDTQYF,TGCGCCAGCAGCTCCTCACTTAACCCCACAGATACGCAGTATTTT
TRBD1,TRBJ2-1,TRBV5-1,once,CASSSRGISSYNEQFF,TGCGCCAGCAGCTCCAGGGGGATAAGCTCCTACAATGAGCAGTTCTTC